What follows describes a single T cell receptor beta chain. Its specificity is unknown. Semi-nested PCR with Nested Universal Primer A followed constant-region reverse priming of full-length variable regions. Each CDR3 protein gets one entry after TCRdb re-called the 5' RACE reads with MiXCR. Altogether approximately 5,000 distinct CDR3 sequences are present, 52% being singletons, with the ten largest covering 3.8%. Regarding the study as a whole: Larger-cohort validation covered only one TCR beta V-J rearrangement. Tumor Treg TCRs overlapped most with tumor naive CD4+ cells.

The germline CDR1 and CDR2 sequences are SGHRS and YFSETQ. This CDR3 comprises 14 residues. Trimming cost V 0 bases and J 5 bases, with 12 bases left between them. The chain recombines TRBV5-1 with TRBJ2-7; perhaps D is TRBD1 or TRBD2 (5 bases each). Sequenced sample: memory CD4+ T cells sorted from blood. The subset here: memory CD4+ T cells, CD4+CD45RO+CD25-. This receptor was identified in a female donor with breast cancer. The CDR3 DNA is TGCGCCAGCAGCTTGGCCAGGGAGAGGAACGAGCAGTACTTC. It encodes CASSLARERNEQYF. The full variable domain, its missing parts supplied by reference TRBV5-1 and TRBJ2-7, is KAGVTQTPRYLIKTRGQQVTLSCSPISGHRSVSWYQQTPGQGLQFLFEYFSETQRNKGNFPGRFSGRQFSNSRSEMNVSTLELGDSALYLCASSLARERNEQYFGPGTRLTVT.